This T cell receptor beta chain was sequenced in a study of CD8 T cells in Susac syndrome. When the RNA was reverse transcribed, random hexamers were used with an input of roughly 0.5 to 1 ug. TCRdb used MiXCR to reprocess the immunoSEQ multiplex PCR reads, holding one entry per CDR3 protein. The data contain some 400,000 distinct CDR3 sequences, approximately 85% of them singletons. Sequencing used CD8+ T cells from PBMCs. This TCR was recovered from a human donor with multiple sclerosis.

This chain's CDR3 is CASSDYRDEQYF. The CDR3 bases are TGTGCCAGCAGTGACTACAGGGACGAGCAGTACTTC. The J gene is TRBJ2-7, the V gene TRBV28; D is perhaps TRBD1 (6 bases). The length of the CDR3 is 12 residues. Trimming took 5 bases from V and 5 from J, leaving 10 bases between them. Germline V gene lookup returns CDR1 MDHEN and CDR2 SYDVKM.